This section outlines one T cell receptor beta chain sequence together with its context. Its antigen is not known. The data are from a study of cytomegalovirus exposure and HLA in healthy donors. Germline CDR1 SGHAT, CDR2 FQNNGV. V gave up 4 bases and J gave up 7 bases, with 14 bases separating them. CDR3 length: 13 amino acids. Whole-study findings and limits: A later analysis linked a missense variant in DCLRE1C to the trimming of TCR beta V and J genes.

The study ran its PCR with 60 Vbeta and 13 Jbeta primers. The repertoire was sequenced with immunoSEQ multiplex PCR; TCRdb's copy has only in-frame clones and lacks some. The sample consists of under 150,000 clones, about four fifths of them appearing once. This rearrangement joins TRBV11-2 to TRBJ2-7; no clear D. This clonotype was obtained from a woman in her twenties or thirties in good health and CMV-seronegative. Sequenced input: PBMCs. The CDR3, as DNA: TGTGCCAGCAGCTCGTACAGCTTTCGGGAGCAGTACTTC. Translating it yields CASSSYSFREQYF.